One and the same sample provided the 24 T cell receptor beta chains below, sequenced in a study of technical replicates of blood from several donors. Assay used: immunoSEQ multiplex PCR; TCRdb lists only in-frame clones, some missing. The table includes tens of thousands of clones, over 85% detected once. The sample taken for sequencing was T cells isolated from PBMCs. These TCRs come from a human donor in good health.

The genes are TRBV28 and TRBJ2-7; possible D gene TRBD2, 5 bases. The CDR3 is made up of 12 amino acids. Germline assignment: CDR1 MDHEN and CDR2 SYDVKM. The V end was cut by 5 bases, the J end by 6 bases, with 11 bases between. CDR3 coding DNA: TGTGCCAGCAGTCCCGGGGTCCGCGAGCAGTACTTC. It translates to CASSPGVREQYF. Full variable domain (outside the CDR3, taken from reference TRBV28 and TRBJ2-7): DVKVTQSSRYLVKRTGEKVFLECVQDMDHENMFWYRQDPGLGLRLIYFSYDVKMKEKGDIPEGYSVSREKKERFSLILESASTNQTSMYLCASSPGVREQYFGPGTRLTVT.

The chain uses TRBV30 and TRBJ2-1; no clear D gene. The V end lost 6 bases, the J end lost 7 bases, and 7 bases lay between the germline ends. CDR1 is GTSNPN and CDR2 is SVGIG in the germline V gene (reference sequence). CDR3 length: 10 residues. This chain's CDR3 is CACGANEQFF. The CDR3 DNA reads as TGTGCCTGCGGAGCTAATGAGCAGTTCTTC. The entire variable domain, with the rest obtained from reference TRBV30 and TRBJ2-1, is as follows: SQTIHQWPATLVQPVGSPLSLECTVEGTSNPNLYWYRQAAGRGLQLLFYSVGIGQISSEVPQNLSASRPQDRQFILSSKKLLLSDSGFYLCACGANEQFFGPGTRLTVL.

The genes are TRBV21-1 and TRBJ1-5. TRBV21-1 is an annotated pseudogene. CDR3 length: 14 amino acids. The CDR3 loop is CASRRRDSNQPQHF. The CDR3 region has the DNA TGTGCCAGCAGGCGGCGAGATAGCAATCAGCCCCAGCATTTT.

The CDR3 nucleotides are TGTGCCAGCACCACAACGGTAGCGGGAGGACTGTACGAGCAGTACTTC. Amino acids: CASTTTVAGGLYEQYF. The gene calls are TRBV28 and TRBJ2-7; 10 positions agree with TRBD2. The CDR3 sequence is 16 residues long. Germline CDR1 is MDHEN and CDR2 is SYDVKM. V lost 7 bases and J lost 4; bases outside the gene matches: 13.

The V gene is TRBV19, the J gene TRBJ2-3; no firm D call. The V gene's germline CDR1 is LNHDA and CDR2 SQIVND (reference sequence). V was clipped by 5 bases and J by 3 bases, with 12 bases between them. The CDR3 runs to 14 residues. The CDR3 nucleotides are TGTGCCAGTAGTCCCCAGTTTAATACAGATACGCAGTATTTT. Protein sequence: CASSPQFNTDTQYF.

The chain carries TRBV5-8 and TRBJ2-1; D gene uncertain. The CDR3 extends over 12 amino acids. CDR1 SGHTS and CDR2 YDEGEE come from the germline V gene. The V and J ends lost 1 base and 8 bases respectively, with 7 bases between them. DNA for the CDR3: TGTGCCAGCAGCTTGTCCTTCTATGAGCAGTTCTTC. Translating gives CASSLSFYEQFF.

The genes are TRBV19 and TRBJ2-7; D ambiguous. Germline V CDR1 and CDR2: LNHDA, SQIVND (reference sequence). Trimming removed 3 bases from V and 6 bases from J, with 12 bases in between. This CDR3 contains 13 residues. The CDR3: CASSIIDNREQYF. DNA of the CDR3: TGTGCCAGTAGTATTATAGACAATCGCGAGCAGTACTTC.

The V and J genes are TRBV11-3 and TRBJ2-1, with 9 bases matching TRBD1. The germline V gene has CDR1 SGHNT and CDR2 YENEEA. The V gene end was trimmed by 4 bases and the J gene end by 7 bases; junction bases not matched to a gene: 11. The CDR3 is made up of 16 amino acids. CDR3 DNA: TGTGCCAGCAGCTCCCGAGCCGGGACAGGGAAGAATGAGCAGTTCTTC. It yields the protein CASSSRAGTGKNEQFF.

This chain links TRBV5-4 with TRBJ1-1; D is undetermined. CDR1 is SGHNT and CDR2 is YYREEE in the germline V gene (reference sequence). The germline V and J ends were trimmed by 2 bases and 4 bases, with 9 bases remaining between them. The CDR3 is 13 residues long. CDR3 sequence reads: CASSFPGSTEAFF. DNA of the CDR3: TGTGCCAGCAGCTTCCCGGGGAGCACTGAAGCTTTCTTT.

The chain uses TRBV5-1 and TRBJ2-2; 11 nucleotides line up with TRBD1. Germline V gene lookup returns CDR1 SGHRS and CDR2 YFSETQ. V shed 0 bases, J shed 5 bases, and the junction held 6 bases outside the gene matches. This CDR3 contains 17 residues. CDR3 in DNA: TGCGCCAGCAGCTTGGCAGTCGGACAGGGGGCAACCGGGGAGCTGTTTTTT. Encoded protein: CASSLAVGQGATGELFF.

The V and J genes are TRBV18 and TRBJ1-2; D unclear. Germline CDR1 KGHSH, CDR2 LQKENI. This CDR3 has 19 residues. V lost 2 bases, J lost 0 bases, and 22 bases lay in between. The CDR3 region has the DNA TGTGCCAGCTCACCATTAATTGATCCAGCCGGGTCTACTAACTATGGCTACACCTTC. Translating gives CASSPLIDPAGSTNYGYTF.

The chain combines TRBV6-5 with TRBJ1-1; 9 nucleotides match TRBD1. The CDR3 runs to 15 residues. V shed 6 bases and J 5 bases; nucleotides not matched to a gene: 10. Germline values: CDR1 MNHEY, CDR2 SVGAGI. The CDR3 region has the DNA TGTGCCAGCAGATTTACCACAGGGGGCTGGACTGAAGCTTTCTTT. Translation: CASRFTTGGWTEAFF.

The rearrangement uses TRBV11-2 and TRBJ2-7, with 10 bases aligning to TRBD2. Germline V lookup: CDR1 SGHAT, CDR2 FQNNGV. The CDR3 has 14 amino acids. Trimming at V came to 5 bases and at J to 3 bases, leaving 4 bases not matched to a gene. CDR3 sequence reads: CASSPSSGSYEQYF. CDR3 DNA: TGTGCCAGCAGCCCTTCTAGCGGGAGCTACGAGCAGTACTTC. The whole variable domain, remainder taken from reference TRBV11-2 and TRBJ2-7, is EAGVAQSPRYKIIEKRQSVAFWCNPISGHATLYWYQQILGQGPKLLIQFQNNGVVDDSQLPKDRFSAERLKGVDSTLKIQPAKLEDSAVYLCASSPSSGSYEQYFGPGTRLTVT.

This clone showed up just once. The V and J genes are TRBV15 and TRBJ2-5; D remains unclear. The germline V gene has CDR1 LNHNV and CDR2 YYDKDF (reference sequence). The V gene lost 8 bases and the J gene lost 2 bases, with 15 bases spanning the gap. This CDR3 contains 14 residues. The CDR3 region has the DNA TGTGCCACCTATCAGTACAGTTCGCAAGAGACCCAGTACTTC. The encoded protein is CATYQYSSQETQYF.

J is TRBJ1-3 and V is TRBV6-5; D unclear. Germline V gene data show CDR1 as MNHEY and CDR2 as SVGAGI. Trimming removed 7 bases at V and 0 bases at J, with 10 bases between. The CDR3 extends over 14 amino acids. CDR3 amino acids: CASTNPSSGNTIYF. The CDR3 nucleotides read TGTGCCAGCACCAATCCCAGCTCTGGAAACACCATATATTTT.

The sample holds a few counts of this clone. The rearrangement joins TRBV7-9 to TRBJ1-1; no definite D call. The germline gives CDR1 SEHNR, CDR2 FQNEAQ (reference sequence). The CDR3 contains 16 residues. Trimming took off 3 bases at V and 1 base at J, with 15 bases between the two ends. The CDR3 sequence is CASSLPGSTWNTEAFF. The CDR3, as DNA: TGTGCCAGCAGCTTGCCCGGGTCGACTTGGAACACTGAAGCTTTCTTT.

This sequence joins TRBV29-1 and TRBJ1-2, with TRBD1 as a possible D gene (6 bases). V was trimmed by 5 bases and J by 0 bases, leaving 10 bases between them. The CDR3 runs 13 residues. Germline CDR1 and CDR2: SQVTM and ANQGSEA. The CDR3 region has the DNA TGCAGCGTTAAGGACAGCTCTAACTATGGCTACACCTTC. It is translated as CSVKDSSNYGYTF.

This rearrangement joins TRBV9 to TRBJ1-4; the match to TRBD1 covers 7 bases. Per germline, CDR1 SGDLS and CDR2 YYNGEE. This CDR3 comprises 16 residues. Trimming removed 4 bases from V and 5 bases from J; junction bases left unmatched: 11. The DNA of the CDR3 is TGTGCCAGCAGCTCTCGCCGGGACAGCCTCAATGAAAAACTGTTTTTT. Translation: CASSSRRDSLNEKLFF.

The chain employs TRBV28 and TRBJ1-3; D is possibly TRBD1 (6 bases). Trimming took off 2 bases at V and 15 bases at J, with 23 bases between the two ends. Germline CDR1 MDHEN, CDR2 SYDVKM. This CDR3 is built from 15 residues. CDR3 region: CASSLRGTRAPGGYF. In DNA form, the CDR3 reads TGTGCCAGCAGTTTACGAGGGACACGGGCCCCGGGGGGATATTTT.

The J gene is TRBJ2-3, the V gene TRBV30, with D possibly matching TRBD2 (6 bases). Between the trimmed V and J ends, which lost 2 bases and 1 base, there was a span of 10 bases. Germline CDR1 is GTSNPN and CDR2 is SVGIG (reference sequence). This CDR3 has 14 residues. This CDR3 reads CAWSRRGGTDTQYF. As DNA, the CDR3 is TGTGCCTGGAGTAGGCGGGGAGGCACAGATACGCAGTATTTT.

This chain joins TRBV4-2 and TRBJ1-1; D gene ambiguous. V was cut by 4 bases and J by 0 bases, with 24 bases left in between. There are 19 residues in the CDR3. Germline CDR1 reads LGHNA; CDR2 reads YNFKEQ. CDR3 protein: CASSLQAGGAFDMNTEAFF. The CDR3 bases are TGTGCCAGCAGCCTACAAGCGGGCGGAGCTTTCGACATGAACACTGAAGCTTTCTTT.

The chain joins TRBV5-1 to TRBJ1-4, with 9 bases matching TRBD1. This CDR3 is built from 14 residues. CDR1 is SGHRS and CDR2 is YFSETQ in the germline V gene. V shed 2 bases, J shed 8 bases, and the junction held 4 bases outside the gene matches. The CDR3 DNA is TGCGCCAGCAGCTTCTCAACAGGGGGCGAAAAACTGTTTTTT. This sequence encodes CASSFSTGGEKLFF.

V gene TRBV13 combines with J gene TRBJ1-2; 7 bases match TRBD1. Germline V CDR1 and CDR2: PRHDT, FYEKMQ (reference sequence). The CDR3 length is 14 residues. V lost 4 bases, J lost 3 bases, and 5 bases stayed unmatched. CDR3 sequence: CASSSLDRYYGYTF. The CDR3, as DNA: TGTGCCAGCAGCTCTCTGGACAGGTACTATGGCTACACCTTC.

V usage is TRBV2 and J usage is TRBJ2-1; TRBD1 matches at 7 bases. J was trimmed by 1 base and V by 4 bases; bases with no gene match: 4. Germline-derived CDR1 and CDR2 are SNHLY and FYNNEI. The CDR3 runs to 15 residues. CDR3 nucleotide sequence: TGTGCCAGCAGTGTAGAGACAGGGTCCTACAATGAGCAGTTCTTC. This gives the protein CASSVETGSYNEQFF.